The 13 T cell receptor beta chains below come from one sample, sequenced in a study of shared clonotypes between healthy human individuals (dated by TCRdb to 2019 to 2021). Library preparation was by the immunoSEQ multiplex PCR assay. The immuneACCESS repertoire file appears here via TCRdb, limited to in-frame rearrangements. These files lack a portion of the clones; in checked studies, under half of the deficit traces to unresolved V genes, and the cause of the others is not known. The sample has roughly 2.5 million clones on record, 90% to 95% of them singletons. Of the sample, around 0.14% is held by the ten largest clones. The source material was naive CD4+ T cells sorted from blood. Interpreted using the paper, the cell subset or site label stands for: CD45RA+ positively selected. The receptors originated from a man younger than 35 in good health.

The genes are TRBV28 and TRBJ1-2; 9 bases align to TRBD1. Unmatched junction bases numbered 9, after V lost 6 bases and J lost 4 bases. CDR1 and CDR2 (germline): MDHEN, SYDVKM. The CDR3 covers 15 residues. CDR3 sequence reads: CASRPQGAPGYGYTF. The CDR3 region has the DNA TGTGCCAGCAGGCCACAGGGGGCGCCAGGCTATGGCTACACCTTC.

V gene TRBV27 combines with J gene TRBJ1-2; 10 bases are a match to TRBD1. Trimming removed 5 bases from V and 5 bases from J; junction bases left unmatched: 11. Germline-derived CDR1 and CDR2 are MNHEY and SMNVEV (reference sequence). The CDR3 is 16 residues long. The CDR3 nucleotides are TGTGCCAGCAGTCCCAAGGGGACAGGGGTTTCTTATGGCTACACCTTC. As protein: CASSPKGTGVSYGYTF.

J is TRBJ2-7 and V is TRBV21-1; TRBD1 reflects the table's D call only, with no check against the DNA. TRBV21-1 is annotated as a pseudogene. CDR3 length: 13 residues. In DNA form, the CDR3 reads TGTGCCAGCAGCAAAGATCAAGGGGCCGAGCAGTACTTC. Residues: CASSKDQGAEQYF.

The chain is built from TRBV18 and TRBJ1-3; tentatively, D is TRBD1 (6 bases). The CDR3 covers 16 residues. CDR1 and CDR2 (germline): KGHSH, LQKENI. V was clipped by 3 bases and J by 0 bases, with 12 bases between them. The DNA of the CDR3 is TGTGCCAGCTCACCTTACACAGGGAACTCTGGAAACACCATATATTTT. Its protein product is CASSPYTGNSGNTIYF.

Concerning this clone itself: Different DNA sequences within this sample yield the same CDR3. In DNA, the CDR3 is TGTGCCTGGAGGGGGGACAGTAATTCACCCCTCCACTTT. Its translation is CAWRGDSNSPLHF. The chain carries TRBV30 and TRBJ1-6; 7 positions match TRBD1. This CDR3 comprises 13 residues. The V segment lost 3 bases and the J segment 6 bases; nucleotides outside the gene matches: 2. The germline V gene has CDR1 GTSNPN and CDR2 SVGIG (reference sequence). The variable domain in full, completed from reference TRBV30 and TRBJ1-6, reads SQTIHQWPATLVQPVGSPLSLECTVEGTSNPNLYWYRQAAGRGLQLLFYSVGIGQISSEVPQNLSASRPQDRQFILSSKKLLLSDSGFYLCAWRGDSNSPLHFGNGTRLTVT.

As regards this clone: The same CDR3 also results from other DNA sequences found in this sample. This chain links TRBV6-5 with TRBJ2-4; D is perhaps TRBD2 (5 bases). The V gene lost 0 bases and the J gene lost 0 bases, with 6 bases spanning the gap. This CDR3 comprises 15 residues. The germline gives CDR1 MNHEY, CDR2 SVGAGI. CDR3 in amino acids: CASSYSRGAKNIQYF. The DNA of the CDR3 is TGTGCCAGCAGTTACTCCCGGGGAGCCAAAAACATTCAGTACTTC.

Concerning this clone itself: This CDR3 is also generated by other DNA sequences in the sample. The J gene is TRBJ1-1, the V gene TRBV5-1; TRBD1 agrees at 9 bases. CDR3 length equals 15 residues. Trimming removed 0 bases from V and 5 bases from J; junction bases left unmatched: 5. Germline loops: CDR1 SGHRS, CDR2 YFSETQ. The CDR3 protein is CASSLGTGEGTEAFF. CDR3 coding DNA: TGCGCCAGCAGCTTGGGGACAGGGGAGGGAACTGAAGCTTTCTTT.

The chain recombines TRBV5-5 with TRBJ1-2; D is ambiguous. Trimming took 2 bases from V and 2 from J, leaving 4 bases between them. This CDR3 is built from 12 residues. Germline CDR1 SGHKS, CDR2 YYEKEE (reference sequence). CDR3 in amino acids: CASSLVNYGYTF. DNA for the CDR3: TGTGCCAGCAGCTTAGTAAACTATGGCTACACCTTC. The complete variable domain, with remaining parts taken from reference TRBV5-5 and TRBJ1-2, reads DAGVTQSPTHLIKTRGQQVTLRCSPISGHKSVSWYQQVLGQGPQFIFQYYEKEERGRGNFPDRFSARQFPNYSSELNVNALLLGDSALYLCASSLVNYGYTFGSGTRLTVV.

This clone was seen only a few times. The J gene is TRBJ1-5, the V gene TRBV1. TRBV1 is a documented pseudogene. The CDR3 has 11 residues. This CDR3 reads CTSSRRQPQHF. The CDR3 nucleotides are TGCACCAGCAGCAGGCGACAGCCCCAGCATTTT.

The V gene is TRBV5-1, the J gene TRBJ2-5; 13 nucleotides agree with TRBD2. Germline-derived CDR1 and CDR2 are SGHRS and YFSETQ. This CDR3 contains 16 residues. The ends lost 4 bases at V and 5 bases at J; junction bases unmatched: 8. The CDR3 spells CASSPGTSGEGETQYF. In DNA form, the CDR3 reads TGCGCCAGCAGCCCCGGGACTAGCGGGGAGGGGGAGACCCAGTACTTC.

Points on this clone: The sample contains more than one DNA sequence encoding this CDR3. The chain combines TRBV7-2 with TRBJ2-5; the match to TRBD2 covers 10 bases. Per germline, CDR1 SGHTA and CDR2 FQGNSA. J lost 2 bases, V lost 5 bases, and 5 bases had no gene match. The CDR3 covers 15 residues. CDR3 coding DNA: TGTGCCAGCAGCCCCCGGACTAGCGGACAAGAGACCCAGTACTTC. It translates to CASSPRTSGQETQYF.

The rearrangement joins TRBV27 to TRBJ1-2, with no clear D. From germline, CDR1 is MNHEY and CDR2 SMNVEV (reference sequence). This CDR3 has 14 residues. Trimming left V 6 bases short and J 5 bases short, with 16 bases between. The CDR3 bases are TGTGCCAGCAGCCAGATCCCATCGCGGTATGGCTACACCTTC. This gives the protein CASSQIPSRYGYTF.

The chain links TRBV5-6 to TRBJ2-5; 10 bases agree with TRBD2. There are 15 residues in the CDR3. V trimming: 4 bases; J trimming: 1 base; junction bases outside the gene matches: 4. Germline V gene data show CDR1 as SGHDT and CDR2 as YYEEEE. CDR3 sequence: CASSPPSGGQETQYF. The CDR3 coding sequence is TGTGCCAGCAGCCCGCCTAGCGGGGGCCAAGAGACCCAGTACTTC.